This T cell receptor (beta chain) was obtained from a study of blood T cell repertoires in COVID-19. Background on the study: The United States, Italy and Spain were the sources of the acute and convalescent COVID-19 samples. T cells, B-cell-depleted T cells, or PBMCs provided the cDNA or gDNA that served as material.

As originally analysed: Estimation of nucleated cell counts was performed using reference gene primer amplification. Sequencing used immunoSEQ multiplex PCR; TCRdb keeps in-frame clones, though not all of them. For V, J and clone size, that table is used; D and trimming come from the DNA. The sample shows nearly 110,000 clones, 80% to 85% of them seen only once. This CDR3 has 14 amino acids. Germline-derived CDR1 and CDR2 are MNHNY and SVGAGI (reference sequence). Trimming at V came to 10 bases and at J to 10 bases, leaving 11 bases not matched to a gene. The sample holds a few counts of this clone. This TCR was recovered from a human donor in a cohort sampled during active COVID-19. The chain links TRBV6-6 to TRBJ1-6, with 9 bases lining up with TRBD1. The sequencing input was peripheral blood. The CDR3 loop reads CATQGQGVLSPLHF. CDR3 bases: TGTGCCACCCAGGGACAGGGTGTATTGTCACCCCTCCACTTT.